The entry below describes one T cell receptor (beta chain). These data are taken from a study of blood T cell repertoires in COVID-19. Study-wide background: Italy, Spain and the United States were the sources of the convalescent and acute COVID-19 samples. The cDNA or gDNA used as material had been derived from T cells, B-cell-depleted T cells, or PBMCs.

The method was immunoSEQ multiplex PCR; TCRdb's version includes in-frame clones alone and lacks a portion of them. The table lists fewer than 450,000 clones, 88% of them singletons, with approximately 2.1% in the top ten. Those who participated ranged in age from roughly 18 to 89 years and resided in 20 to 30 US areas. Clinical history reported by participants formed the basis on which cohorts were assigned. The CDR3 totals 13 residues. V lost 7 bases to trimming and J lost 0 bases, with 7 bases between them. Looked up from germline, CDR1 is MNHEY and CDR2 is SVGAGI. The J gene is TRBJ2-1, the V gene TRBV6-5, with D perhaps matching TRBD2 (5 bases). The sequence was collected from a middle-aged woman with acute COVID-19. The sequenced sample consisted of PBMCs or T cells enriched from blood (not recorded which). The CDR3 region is CASKRSSYNEQFF. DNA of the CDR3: TGTGCCAGCAAGCGGAGCTCCTACAATGAGCAGTTCTTC.